Listed below are T cell receptor beta chains from one sample, sequenced in a study of tumor-infiltrating lymphocytes in primary liver carcinoma. TCRdb ran MiXCR on the multiplex PCR reads and lists one entry per CDR3 protein. The data contain roughly 120,000 distinct CDR3 sequences, about 68% of them seen just once; the ten biggest clones take up roughly 8.8%. Input material: liver tumor tissue from sampling region 1. The receptors were sampled from a woman aged 55 to 70 with primary liver carcinoma and hepatitis B virus infection. Both conserved end residues are part of each CDR3. A D gene is named only where the DNA matches it firmly. The size of a clone is reported for some rows only, either as once, few or many, or as a class for expanded clones.

d_call	j_call	clone_size	v_call	cdr3_nt	cdr3_aa
.	TRBJ1-6	.	TRBV6-5	TGTGCCAGCAGAGAGGAGGGCTACTCACCACTCCGCTTT	CASREEGYSPLRF
.	TRBJ1-5	once	TRBV10-3	TGTGCCATCAGTGTGTCTTTACAGGGCTGTCAGCCCCAGCATTTT	CAISVSLQGCQPQHF
TRBD1	TRBJ1-5	.	TRBV5-1	TGCGCCAGCAGCTCCGGGACAGGCGGTCCCAATCAGCCCCAGCATTTT	CASSSGTGGPNQPQHF
TRBD1	TRBJ1-1	.	TRBV5-6	TGTGCCAGCAGATACCGTAGGACAGGGGGGAATATGAACACTGAAGCTCTCTTT	CASRYRRTGGNMNTEALF
.	TRBJ2-1	once	TRBV19	TGTGCCGGCACTCCCAACAGAGGCCGGTCGGGCAATGAGCAGTTCTTC	CAGTPNRGRSGNEQFF
TRBD1	TRBJ2-2	many	TRBV4-2	TGTGCCAGCAGCTCAGGGACAGGGGCAGCCGGGGAGCTGTTTTTT	CASSSGTGAAGELFF
.	TRBJ1-1	.	TRBV6-5	TGTGTCAGCAGACGGTCGTTGGGGACGGGTACTGAAGCTTTCTTT	CVSRRSLGTGTEAFF
.	TRBJ2-7	.	TRBV11-3	TGTGCCAGCAGCTTGAGCGAGCGTGAGCACGAGCAGTACTTC	CASSLSEREHEQYF
.	TRBJ2-5	.	TRBV7-3	TGTGCCAGCAGCTTAACGGCAGGGGTAGAGACCCAGTACTTC	CASSLTAGVETQYF
TRBD1	TRBJ2-6	.	TRBV29-1	TGCAGCGTTAGCCGGGACAGTGATGCCGACGTCCTGACTTTC	CSVSRDSDADVLTF
.	TRBJ2-5	.	TRBV7-3	TGTGCCAGCAGCCCGACCCCAGATGGGACCCAGTACTTC	CASSPTPDGTQYF
TRBD1	TRBJ1-2	.	TRBV6-5	TGTACCAGCAGTTACGAGGGGGCGGACTGTGGCTACACCTTC	CTSSYEGADCGYTF
.	TRBJ1-5	.	TRBV1	TGCACCAGCAGCCAAGAACTGGACAGGGGGCGCGATCAGCCCCGGCATTTT	CTSSQELDRGRDQPRHF
.	TRBJ1-1	.	TRBV28	TGTGCCAGCAAAGCAGGGGTCGATGTCGAAGCTTTCTTT	CASKAGVDVEAFF
.	TRBJ2-1	.	TRBV28	TGTGCCAGCAGCCAAGGGGGCGGGAGGAGGAATGAGCAGTTCTTC	CASSQGGGRRNEQFF
.	TRBJ1-2	.	TRBV7-9	TGTGCCAGCAGCCCCTCCGGAAACTATGGCTACACCTTC	CASSPSGNYGYTF
.	TRBJ2-5	once	TRBV11-2	TGTGCCAGCAACTTCGTGATTCAAGAGACCCAGTACTTC	CASNFVIQETQYF
TRBD2	TRBJ2-1	.	TRBV11-3	TGTGCCAGCAGCTTAGGTCGGGGGGACTGGGGTGTCGATGAGCAGCACTTC	CASSLGRGDWGVDEQHF
.	TRBJ2-5	.	TRBV11-2	TGTGCCAGCAGATTGGAAATGGGTTATCCAGGAGAGACCCAGTACTTC	CASRLEMGYPGETQYF
.	TRBJ2-2	.	TRBV7-9	TGTGCCGGCAGCTTGGGACCGAACACCGGGGAGCTGTTTTTT	CAGSLGPNTGELFF
.	TRBJ2-3	.	TRBV20-1	TGCAGTGCTAGTTGGGAGCGCACAGATACGCAGTATTTT	CSASWERTDTQYF
TRBD2	TRBJ2-3	many	TRBV4-2	TGTGCCAGCAGCCAAGATTGGACTAGCGGGAGCTCGGGCACAGATACGCAGTATTTT	CASSQDWTSGSSGTDTQYF
TRBD2	TRBJ2-1	.	TRBV11-1	TGTGCAAGCAGCTTAGGGACTACAAATGAGCAGTTCTTC	CASSLGTTNEQFF